A selection of T cell receptor beta chains follows, all from one sample in a study of T cells after yellow fever vaccination. Using its own MiXCR run on the 5' RACE reads, TCRdb lists one record per CDR3 protein. Of fewer than 400,000 distinct CDR3 sequences listed, approximately 6% are singletons. The sample here was PBMCs, taken 5 days after the yellow fever booster vaccination. These receptors were obtained from a man aged 25-45 years who received the YFV17D yellow fever vaccine. Each CDR3 is given with its conserved first and last residue.

j_gene	v_gene	CDR3aa
TRBJ2-2	TRBV5-4	CASSGLAGNTGELFF
TRBJ2-1	TRBV24-1	CATSDTLAGNNEQFF
TRBJ2-2	TRBV29-1	CSVVTRYTGELFF
TRBJ2-3	TRBV4-3	CASSQDNGPTDTQYF
TRBJ2-7	TRBV5-1	CASSLEVAGLYEQYF
TRBJ2-1	TRBV4-2	CASSGGLLSYNEQFF
TRBJ2-3	TRBV20-1	CSAPSERLTDTQYF
TRBJ2-7	TRBV7-9	CASSFALDSGDEQYF
TRBJ1-2	TRBV10-3	CAISEGRGLVGYTF
TRBJ2-1	TRBV27	CASSLDGTPRNEQFF
TRBJ2-5	TRBV20-1	CSARATNEGTQYF
TRBJ2-2	TRBV5-1	CASSRLASGELFF
TRBJ2-7	TRBV19	CASSIRTSGRPYEQYF
TRBJ2-4	TRBV20-1	CSAREDIQYF
TRBJ1-3	TRBV29-1	CSVAVYSGNTIYF
TRBJ1-1	TRBV19	CASSRTGAEAFF
TRBJ2-5	TRBV28	CATTTSVGEETQYF
TRBJ2-7	TRBV5-1	CASSLERSYEQYF
TRBJ2-1	TRBV5-1	CASSSLQGNNEQFF